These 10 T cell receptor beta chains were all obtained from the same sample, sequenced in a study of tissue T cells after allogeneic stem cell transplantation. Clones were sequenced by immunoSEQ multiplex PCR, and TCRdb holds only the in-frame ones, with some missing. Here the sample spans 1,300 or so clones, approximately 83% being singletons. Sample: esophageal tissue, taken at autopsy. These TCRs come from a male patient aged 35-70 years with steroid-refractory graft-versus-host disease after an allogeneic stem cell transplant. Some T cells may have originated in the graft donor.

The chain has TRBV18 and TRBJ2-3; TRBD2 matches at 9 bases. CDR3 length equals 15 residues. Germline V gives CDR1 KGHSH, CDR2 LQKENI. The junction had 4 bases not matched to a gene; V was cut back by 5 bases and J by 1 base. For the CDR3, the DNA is TGTGCCAGCTCAGCTTTAGCGGGGGGCACAGATACGCAGTATTTT. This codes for CASSALAGGTDTQYF.

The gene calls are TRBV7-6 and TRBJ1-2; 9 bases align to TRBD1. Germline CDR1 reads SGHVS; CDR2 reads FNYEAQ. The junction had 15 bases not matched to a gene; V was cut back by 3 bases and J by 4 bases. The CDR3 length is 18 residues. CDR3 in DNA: TGTGCCAGCAGCTTGACGGGACAGGGAAAGGGTTCGGGCTATGGCTACACCTTC. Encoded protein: CASSLTGQGKGSGYGYTF.

CDR3 coding DNA: TGTGCCAGCAGCTTGGAACAGACTGGCTACACCTTC. Protein sequence: CASSLEQTGYTF. The rearrangement uses TRBV5-4 and TRBJ1-2; D not resolved. V lost 0 bases, J lost 7 bases, and 7 bases lay in between. The CDR3 totals 12 residues. Looked up from germline, CDR1 is SGHNT and CDR2 is YYREEE (reference sequence).

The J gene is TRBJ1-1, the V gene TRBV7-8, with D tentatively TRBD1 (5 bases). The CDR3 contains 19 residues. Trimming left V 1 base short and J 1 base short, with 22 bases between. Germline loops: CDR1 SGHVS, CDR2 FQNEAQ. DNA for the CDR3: TGTGCCAGCAGCTTAGAGGTTTCACGCAGGGATCCGTCGAACACTGAAGCTTTCTTT. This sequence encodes CASSLEVSRRDPSNTEAFF.

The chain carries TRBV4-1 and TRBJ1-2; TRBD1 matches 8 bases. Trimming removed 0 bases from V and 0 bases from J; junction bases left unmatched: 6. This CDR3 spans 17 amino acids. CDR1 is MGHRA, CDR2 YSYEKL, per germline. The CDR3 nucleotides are TGCGCCAGCAGCCAAGATTTGGCAGGGGGCTCTAACTATGGCTACACCTTC. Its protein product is CASSQDLAGGSNYGYTF.

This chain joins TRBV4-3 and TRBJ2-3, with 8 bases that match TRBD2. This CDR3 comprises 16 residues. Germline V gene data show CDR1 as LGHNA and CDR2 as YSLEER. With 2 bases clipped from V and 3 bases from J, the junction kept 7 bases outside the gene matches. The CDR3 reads CASSQRLAGTTDTQYF. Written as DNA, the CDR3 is TGCGCCAGCAGCCAACGGTTAGCGGGAACTACAGATACGCAGTATTTT.

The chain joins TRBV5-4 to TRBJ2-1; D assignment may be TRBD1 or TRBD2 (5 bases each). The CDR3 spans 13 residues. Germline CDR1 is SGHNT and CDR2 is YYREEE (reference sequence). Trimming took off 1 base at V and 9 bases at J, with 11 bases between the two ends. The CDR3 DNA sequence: TGTGCCAGCAGCTTGTCCGGGACCGGTGAGCAGTTCTTC. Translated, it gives CASSLSGTGEQFF.

The CDR3 here is CASSQDSQSYNEQFF. CDR3 DNA: TGTGCCAGCAGCCAAGACTCCCAGAGCTACAATGAGCAGTTCTTC. The chain couples TRBV4-2 to TRBJ2-1; D remains ambiguous. Germline V gene data show CDR1 as LGHNA and CDR2 as YNFKEQ. The CDR3 length is 15 residues. Trimming left V 0 bases short and J 3 bases short, with 9 bases between.

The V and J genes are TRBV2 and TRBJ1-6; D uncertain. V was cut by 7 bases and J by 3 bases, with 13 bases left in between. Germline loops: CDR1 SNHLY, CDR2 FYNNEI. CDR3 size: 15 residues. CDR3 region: CASNGAGNYNSPLHF. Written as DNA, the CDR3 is TGTGCCAGCAACGGTGCAGGCAACTATAATTCACCCCTCCACTTT.

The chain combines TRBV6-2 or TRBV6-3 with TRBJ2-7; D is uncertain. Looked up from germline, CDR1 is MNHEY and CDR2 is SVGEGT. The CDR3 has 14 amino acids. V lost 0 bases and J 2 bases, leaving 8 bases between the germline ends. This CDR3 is CASSYSARPYEQYF. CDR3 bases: TGTGCCAGCAGTTACTCGGCTAGACCCTACGAGCAGTACTTC.